This TCR beta chain was sequenced for a study of CD8+ T cells in alopecia areata. Sequencing used cDNA as its template, made by extracting RNA and reverse transcribing it. TCRdb's copy holds only in-frame clones and misses some; the assay was immunoSEQ multiplex PCR. In the table there are approximately 210,000 clones, under 80% of which are singletons. As to treatment: oral pan-JAK inhibitor, 5-10 mg twice daily. The germline CDR1 and CDR2 sequences are SGDLS and YYNGEE. The V segment lost 4 bases and the J segment 5 bases; nucleotides outside the gene matches: 12. The CDR3 is made up of 16 amino acids.

Specimen: CD4+ T cells sorted from blood, collected around week 50, from a patient treated with tofacitinib. The chain has TRBV9 and TRBJ2-5, with 9 bases that match TRBD2. This TCR was recovered from a human donor with alopecia areata. In nucleotides, the CDR3 is TGTGCCAGCAGCAATCGGCGGGAGGGCCTCAGGGAGACCCAGTACTTC. This encodes CASSNRREGLRETQYF.